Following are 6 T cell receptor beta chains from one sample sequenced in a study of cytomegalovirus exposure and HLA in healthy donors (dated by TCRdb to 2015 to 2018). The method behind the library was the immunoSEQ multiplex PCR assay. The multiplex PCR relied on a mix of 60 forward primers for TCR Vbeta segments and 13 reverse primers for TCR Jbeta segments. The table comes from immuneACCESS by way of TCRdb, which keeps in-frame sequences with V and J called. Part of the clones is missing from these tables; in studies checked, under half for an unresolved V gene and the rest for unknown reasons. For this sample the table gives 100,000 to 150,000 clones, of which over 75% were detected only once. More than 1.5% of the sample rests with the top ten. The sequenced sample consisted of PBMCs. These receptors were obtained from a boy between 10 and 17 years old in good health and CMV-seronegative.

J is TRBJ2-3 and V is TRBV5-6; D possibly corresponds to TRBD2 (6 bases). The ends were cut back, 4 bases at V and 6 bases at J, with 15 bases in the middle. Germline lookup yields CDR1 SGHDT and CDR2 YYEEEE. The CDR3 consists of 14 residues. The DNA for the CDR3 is TGTGCCAGCAGCCCCGGGAGTGTTGCGGATACGCAGTATTTT. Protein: CASSPGSVADTQYF.

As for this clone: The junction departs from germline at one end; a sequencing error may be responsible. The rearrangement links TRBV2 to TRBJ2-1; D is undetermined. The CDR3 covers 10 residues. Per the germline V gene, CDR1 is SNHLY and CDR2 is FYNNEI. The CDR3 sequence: CASISNEPFF. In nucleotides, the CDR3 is TGTGCCAGCATCTCCAATGAGCCGTTCTTC.

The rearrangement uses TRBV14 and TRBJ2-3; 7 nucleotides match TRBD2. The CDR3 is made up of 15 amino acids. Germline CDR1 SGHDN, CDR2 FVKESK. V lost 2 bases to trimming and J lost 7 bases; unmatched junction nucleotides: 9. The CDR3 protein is CASSQNGGTSYTQYF. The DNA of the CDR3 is TGTGCCAGCAGCCAAAACGGGGGGACTTCTTATACGCAGTATTTT. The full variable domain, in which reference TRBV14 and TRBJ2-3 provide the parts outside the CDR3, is EAGVTQFPSHSVIEKGQTVTLRCDPISGHDNLYWYRRVMGKEIKFLLHFVKESKQDESGMPNNRFLAERTGGTYSTLKVQPAELEDSGVYFCASSQNGGTSYTQYFGPGTRLTVL.

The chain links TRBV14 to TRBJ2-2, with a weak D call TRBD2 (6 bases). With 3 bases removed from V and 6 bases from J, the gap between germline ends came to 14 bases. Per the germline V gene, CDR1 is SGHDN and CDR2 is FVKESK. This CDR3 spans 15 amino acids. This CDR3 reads CASSQRGLWAGELFF. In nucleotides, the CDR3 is TGTGCCAGCAGCCAGAGGGGACTCTGGGCCGGGGAGCTGTTTTTT.

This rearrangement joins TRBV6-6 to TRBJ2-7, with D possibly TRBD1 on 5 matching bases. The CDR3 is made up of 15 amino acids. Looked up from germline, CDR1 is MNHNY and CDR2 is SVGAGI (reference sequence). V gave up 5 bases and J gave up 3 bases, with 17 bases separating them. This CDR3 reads CASSTRTQRVYEQYF. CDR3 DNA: TGTGCCAGCAGTACACGGACACAACGGGTCTACGAGCAGTACTTC.

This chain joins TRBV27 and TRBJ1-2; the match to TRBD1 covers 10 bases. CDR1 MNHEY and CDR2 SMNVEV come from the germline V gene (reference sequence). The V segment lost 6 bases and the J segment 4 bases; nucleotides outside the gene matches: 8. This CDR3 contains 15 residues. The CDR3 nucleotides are TGTGCCAGCAGCCAGGACAGGGGGACTCTCTATGGCTACACCTTC. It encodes CASSQDRGTLYGYTF.